Presented here are 2 T cell receptor beta chains from one specimen sequenced in a study of cytomegalovirus exposure and HLA in healthy donors (dated by TCRdb to 2016 to 2017). Library construction relied on the immunoSEQ multiplex PCR assay. For the multiplex PCR, a mixture combining 60 forward primers for TCR Vbeta segments and 13 reverse primers for TCR Jbeta segments was used. TCRdb obtained this table from immuneACCESS and retained in-frame rearrangements with V and J assigned. These tables miss some clones; where compared with another copy, unresolved V genes account for less than half of the shortfall, and the remainder is unexplained. Here the sample has approximately 70,000 clones; around 70% occur a single time. Around 10% of the sample is held by the ten biggest clonotypes. Sequencing used PBMCs. The receptors here all came from a human donor in good health.

In its sample, this clone was seen a few times. This chain connects TRBV15 to TRBJ2-7; TRBD1 matches 8 bases. The CDR3 runs to 13 residues. The trim removed 1 base at V and 6 bases at J, leaving 2 bases unmatched. Germline CDR1 LNHNV, CDR2 YYDKDF (reference sequence). The CDR3 spells CATSRVTGGEQYF. CDR3 nucleotide sequence: TGTGCCACCAGCAGAGTAACAGGGGGCGAGCAGTACTTC.

The V and J genes are TRBV6-6 and TRBJ2-1; perhaps TRBD1 as D (5 bases). The CDR3 runs 13 residues. Germline CDR1 MNHNY, CDR2 SVGAGI (reference sequence). Trimming took off 6 bases at V and 4 bases at J, with 10 bases between the two ends. The CDR3 is CASSLRQYNEQFF. CDR3 DNA sequence: TGTGCCAGCAGCCTACGACAGTACAATGAGCAGTTCTTC.